These 7 T cell receptor beta chains were sequenced from one sample in a study of blood T cell repertoires in COVID-19. Measured with immunoSEQ multiplex PCR; TCRdb has only the in-frame clones, and not every one. This sample has fewer than 75,000 clones, with about 82% found just once. The material sequenced was peripheral blood. The receptors shown here come from a human donor in a cohort sampled during active COVID-19.

The chain is built from TRBV7-9 and TRBJ2-7, with a weak D call TRBD2 (6 bases). Trimming left V 3 bases short and J 8 bases short, with 14 bases between. CDR1 is SEHNR and CDR2 is FQNEAQ in the germline V gene (reference sequence). The CDR3 sequence is 13 residues long. For the CDR3, the DNA is TGTGCCAGCAGCTTTCAGGAGGGTTGGCAGCAGTACTTC. This sequence encodes CASSFQEGWQQYF.

The chain is built from TRBV5-4 and TRBJ1-1; D is possibly TRBD1 (5 bases). Trimming removed 6 bases at V and 3 bases at J, with 15 bases between. Germline V gene data show CDR1 as SGHNT and CDR2 as YYREEE (reference sequence). The CDR3 has 14 residues. The CDR3 bases are TGTGCCAGCACCCCGACAGCCCGAGACACTGAAGCTTTCTTT. This gives the protein CASTPTARDTEAFF.

This chain joins TRBV5-1 and TRBJ1-1; D is unresolved. V dropped 0 bases and J dropped 1 base, with 13 bases sitting between them. From germline, CDR1 is SGHRS and CDR2 YFSETQ. The CDR3 totals 16 residues. CDR3 region: CASSLAGRAPNTEAFF. The CDR3 DNA sequence: TGCGCCAGCAGCTTGGCGGGGAGGGCCCCGAACACTGAAGCTTTCTTT.

The CDR3 DNA reads TGTGCCAGCAGCTCGACTAGCGGGCGCCGGGGAGATACGCAGTATTTT. Residues: CASSSTSGRRGDTQYF. The rearrangement links TRBV7-8 to TRBJ2-3; TRBD2 agrees at 10 bases. CDR1 is SGHVS and CDR2 is FQNEAQ in the germline V gene. This CDR3 has 16 amino acids. V was pared by 4 bases and J by 5 bases, with 9 bases of the junction left unmatched.

The rearrangement links TRBV4-2 to TRBJ1-2; 7 bases agree with TRBD1. CDR1 is LGHNA, CDR2 YNFKEQ, per germline. After removal of 3 bases from V and 1 base from J, the junction contained 5 bases not matched to a gene. The CDR3 totals 15 residues. The DNA for the CDR3 is TGTGCCAGCAGCCAGCAGGGGGAAGGTAACTATGGCTACACCTTC. Translating gives CASSQQGEGNYGYTF.

The chain is built from TRBV6-1 and TRBJ1-1, with D hard to call. Germline V lookup: CDR1 MNHNS, CDR2 SASEGT. Trimming took off 1 base at V and 6 bases at J, with 6 bases between the two ends. The CDR3 runs to 12 residues. The CDR3: CASSEGAPEAFF. CDR3 coding DNA: TGTGCCAGCAGTGAAGGGGCCCCTGAAGCTTTCTTT.

V is TRBV19 and J is TRBJ2-6; a possible D gene is TRBD2 (7 bases). The CDR3 has 18 amino acids. V was pared by 8 bases and J by 0 bases, with 20 bases between. Germline V gene data show CDR1 as LNHDA and CDR2 as SQIVND (reference sequence). DNA of the CDR3: TGTGCCAGTTCCCAAGTGGGGGGGCCCATCTCTGGGGCCAACGTCCTGACTTTC. It yields the protein CASSQVGGPISGANVLTF. The variable domain in full, completed from reference TRBV19 and TRBJ2-6, reads DGGITQSPKYLFRKEGQNVTLSCEQNLNHDAMYWYRQDPGQGLRLIYYSQIVNDFQKGDIAEGYSVSREKKESFPLTVTSAQKNPTAFYLCASSQVGGPISGANVLTFGAGSRLTVL.